The clone carrying this T cell receptor (beta chain) turned up a few times. The data were taken from a study of blood T cell repertoires in COVID-19. Study-wide context: T cells, B-cell-depleted T cells, or PBMCs supplied cDNA or gDNA.

Clones were read by immunoSEQ multiplex PCR, and TCRdb kept only the in-frame ones, dropping some. The repertoire has 150,000 to 200,000 clones, around nine tenths of them found once; the top ten carry 0.5% to 0.65%. The germline V gene has CDR1 SEHNR and CDR2 FQNEAQ (reference sequence). This CDR3 has 14 amino acids. V lost 7 bases and J 5 bases, leaving 17 bases between the germline ends. The material sequenced was peripheral blood. The chain has TRBV7-9 and TRBJ2-5; maybe TRBD2 (5 bases). The sequence was obtained from a man aged 50 to 60 with acute or convalescent COVID-19. Here the CDR3 reads CASTKRDRRETQYF. In DNA form, the CDR3 reads TGTGCCAGCACCAAAAGGGATAGGAGGGAGACCCAGTACTTC.